This T cell receptor (beta chain) stems from a study of shared T cell receptors in the human thymus. V was shortened by 0 bases and J by 7 bases, with 19 bases between the two germline ends. Germline CDR1 MDHEN, CDR2 SYDVKM. The CDR3 totals 16 residues. Using immunoSEQ multiplex PCR, the repertoire was profiled, and TCRdb retains in-frame clones only, with some absent. Of around 730,000 clones in the sample, 75% to 90% were seen once. The sample was also linked to a second study, of human thymus T cells. That work adds: Biased V and J segment usage appeared in thymus and peripheral blood.

Sequenced material: thymocytes. The J gene is TRBJ2-7, the V gene TRBV28; D possibly corresponds to TRBD2 (5 bases). The receptor was isolated from a girl under three years old with a congenital heart defect. The CDR3 DNA is TGTGCCAGCAGTTTATGGTTAGTTGACGAGCGGTGGGAGCAGTACTTC. Translated, it gives CASSLWLVDERWEQYF.